Listed here are 10 T cell receptor beta chains from one sample, sequenced in a study of shared clonotypes between healthy human individuals. Positively selected for CCR7, the CD45RO-negative cells used as naive CD8 cells excluded terminally differentiated effector memory CD45RA+ cells. The data were produced by immunoSEQ multiplex PCR, yet TCRdb's version contains in-frame clones alone and is incomplete. Among 1.5 million to 2.5 million clones listed, about 94% were seen once. Material for sequencing was naive CD8+ T cells sorted from blood. Receptor source: a man aged 18 to 29 in good health.

Points on this clone: The same CDR3 arises from other DNA sequences in this sample as well. The chain is built from TRBV5-1 and TRBJ2-7, with 7 bases aligning to TRBD1. V trimming: 0 bases; J trimming: 0 bases; junction bases outside the gene matches: 0. This CDR3 comprises 14 residues. Germline V gene data show CDR1 as SGHRS and CDR2 as YFSETQ. The CDR3 loop is CASSLGQGSYEQYF. The CDR3 DNA follows: TGCGCCAGCAGCTTGGGACAGGGCTCCTACGAGCAGTACTTC.

The CDR3 is CSGSGTIGNEQFF. The CDR3, as DNA: TGCAGCGGGTCTGGGACGATAGGCAATGAGCAGTTCTTC. The chain carries TRBV29-1 and TRBJ2-1, with D possibly called TRBD1 or TRBD2 (5 bases each). The CDR3 extends over 13 amino acids. Trimming took off 7 bases at V and 6 bases at J, with 16 bases between the two ends. CDR1 is SQVTM, CDR2 ANQGSEA, per germline.

V and J are TRBV14 and TRBJ2-7; D perhaps matches TRBD2 (6 bases). V was cut by 0 bases and J by 3 bases, with 12 bases left in between. The CDR3 runs 15 residues. Per germline, CDR1 SGHDN and CDR2 FVKESK. CDR3 protein: CASSQDSSSVYEQYF. The DNA of the CDR3 is TGTGCCAGCAGCCAAGATTCCTCTAGCGTCTACGAGCAGTACTTC.

Concerning this clone: One end of the junction is discordant with germline, which a read error may explain. This rearrangement joins TRBV7-7 to TRBJ2-3; possibly TRBD2 for D (6 bases). The CDR3 runs 14 residues. The V gene's germline CDR1 is SSHAT and CDR2 FNYEAQ (reference sequence). Written as DNA, the CDR3 is TGTGCTAGCAGCTTGAGCGGGCCCACAGATACGCAGTATTTT. Translation: CASSLSGPTDTQYF.

The rearrangement uses TRBV7-9 and TRBJ2-3; D unclear. CDR1 SEHNR and CDR2 FQNEAQ come from the germline V gene (reference sequence). The ends were cut back, 5 bases at V and 4 bases at J, with 7 bases in the middle. This CDR3 is 12 amino acids long. CDR3 DNA: TGTGCCAGCAGCCAGGTTGCAGATACGCAGTATTTT. Protein sequence: CASSQVADTQYF.

This chain uses TRBV2 with TRBJ1-1, with 7 nucleotides matching TRBD1. V trimming: 1 base; J trimming: 3 bases; junction bases outside the gene matches: 5. Germline V gene lookup returns CDR1 SNHLY and CDR2 FYNNEI. The CDR3 has 15 amino acids. CDR3 amino acids: CASSEGKGAYTEAFF. In DNA, the CDR3 is TGTGCCAGCAGTGAAGGAAAGGGGGCGTACACTGAAGCTTTCTTT.

The chain has TRBV5-6 and TRBJ2-7, with D tentatively TRBD1 (5 bases). With 2 bases removed from V and 1 base from J, the gap between germline ends came to 10 bases. Per the germline V gene, CDR1 is SGHDT and CDR2 is YYEEEE. The CDR3 length is 14 residues. CDR3 in amino acids: CASSFFQGSYEQYF. CDR3 bases: TGTGCCAGCAGCTTTTTCCAGGGTTCCTACGAGCAGTACTTC.

The chain couples TRBV7-2 to TRBJ2-7, with 9 bases aligning to TRBD1. Trimming removed 6 bases from V and 5 bases from J; junction bases left unmatched: 11. Germline V gene sequence: CDR1 SGHTA, CDR2 FQGNSA. There are 15 residues in the CDR3. CDR3 region: CASRPGTGSFDEQYF. CDR3 bases: TGTGCCAGCAGACCCGGGACAGGGAGTTTTGACGAGCAGTACTTC.

The chain couples TRBV2 to TRBJ1-4; D is possibly TRBD1 (6 bases). Germline V gene data show CDR1 as SNHLY and CDR2 as FYNNEI. V lost 6 bases and J 6 bases, leaving 11 bases between the germline ends. CDR3 length: 13 amino acids. CDR3 coding DNA: TGTGCCAGCAGAGGGGGGAACGATGAAAAACTGTTTTTT. Its translation is CASRGGNDEKLFF.

Points on this clone: A junction end diverges from the germline sequence, so it may reflect a read error. The V gene is TRBV2, the J gene TRBJ2-2; 11 bases are a match to TRBD1. Germline CDR1 is SNHLY and CDR2 is FYNNEI. The CDR3 runs 16 residues. CDR3 nucleotides: TGTGCCAGCAGCGTCGGACAGGGGGCGAAGACCGGGGAGCTGTTTTTT. Translated: CASSVGQGAKTGELFF.